This TCR beta chain was observed in a study of CD8+CD57+ T cells in acquired aplastic anemia. About the research overall: Average DNA yield from sorted CD4+ and CD8+ cells was roughly 3.1 ug. In CD4+ cells, healthy donors produced an average of about 10 million reads. Study findings and constraints: Sharing between patients and controls was observed for roughly 29 CD8+ CDR3 sequences. With respect to CD8+ Simpson's diversity, patients and controls did not differ significantly.

The TCR beta profiling, which covered VDJ combination and CDR3 sequence, was carried out using genomic DNA as the template. Via MiXCR, TCRdb re-called the reads, giving one row per CDR3 protein. Altogether 150,000 to 200,000 distinct CDR3 sequences are present, around 60% being singletons, with the ten largest covering 45% to 55%. Details on this clonotype: The target antigen is unknown.

The J segment lost 2 bases and the V segment lost 4 bases, leaving 7 bases of the junction unmatched. CDR1 SQVTM and CDR2 ANQGSEA come from the germline V gene. This CDR3 is built from 15 residues. The clonotype was recovered from a human donor in good health. This chain joins TRBV29-1 and TRBJ1-5; 8 nucleotides line up with TRBD1. Sequences were obtained from sorted CD4+, CD8+, or CD8+CD57+ T cells (not recorded which) from PBMCs. The CDR3 nucleotides are TGCAGCGTTGTCATTCAGGGGGCTGGCAATCAGCCCCAGCATTTT. Translating it yields CSVVIQGAGNQPQHF.